The 21 T cell receptor beta chains listed next were all sequenced from one sample in a study of T cells in Graves' hyperthyroidism and ophthalmopathy. Amplification of TCR beta CDR3 regions used RNA as the template. During a first-round RT-PCR of the TCR CDR3, the HTBI primer set was used. Each CDR3 protein is one row after TCRdb ran MiXCR on the multiplex PCR reads. The sample records around 660,000 distinct CDR3 sequences, roughly 45% being singletons. The specimen was peripheral blood or thyroid tissue (not recorded which). The receptors shown here come from an adult man with Graves' disease, either hyperthyroidism or ophthalmopathy (not recorded which).

The chain is built from TRBV29-1 and TRBJ1-6; TRBD1 matches 9 bases. Germline CDR1 SQVTM, CDR2 ANQGSEA. The CDR3 consists of 14 residues. For the CDR3, the DNA is TGCAGTGCGGCCGGGACAGGGATCGATTCACCCCTCCACTTT. Translated, it gives CSAAGTGIDSPLHF. The full variable domain, rest sourced from reference TRBV29-1 and TRBJ1-6, is SAVISQKPSRDICQRGTSLTIQCQVDSQVTMMFWYRQQPGQSLTLIATANQGSEATYESGFVIDKFPISRPNLTFSTLTVSNMSPEDSSIYLCSAAGTGIDSPLHFGNGTRLTVT.

V usage is TRBV19 and J usage is TRBJ2-2; 11 nucleotides agree with TRBD1. The J call may be wrong; the DNA end is better matched by TRBJ1-4. The V gene's germline CDR1 is LNHDA and CDR2 SQIVND (reference sequence). The CDR3 length is 14 residues. Here the CDR3 DNA reads TGTGCCAGTAGTATAGGGACAGGGGGCGAAAAACTGTTTTTT. Residues: CASSIGTGGEKLFF.

The J gene is TRBJ1-5, the V gene TRBV11-2, with 9 bases identical to TRBD1. After removal of 2 bases from V and 5 bases from J, the junction contained 16 bases not matched to a gene. The CDR3 loop spans 19 amino acids. Germline assignment: CDR1 SGHAT and CDR2 FQNNGV. The CDR3 DNA is TGTGCCAGCAGCTTATTGGACAGGGGAGTTTTTAAGGCCGATCAGCCCCAGCATTTT. It encodes CASSLLDRGVFKADQPQHF.

The V and J genes are TRBV7-9 and TRBJ2-5; 7 nucleotides align to TRBD1. V dropped 5 bases and J dropped 4; count of bases not matched to a gene: 10. The CDR3 contains 15 residues. The V gene's germline CDR1 is SEHNR and CDR2 FQNEAQ (reference sequence). The DNA of the CDR3 is TGTGCCAGCAGCCCAGGGTCGGCAGGGGGAGAGACCCAGTACTTC. It yields the protein CASSPGSAGGETQYF.

With respect to this clonotype: A single base separates this from a much larger clone, so it may be a read error. The chain couples TRBV20-1 to TRBJ1-2; D is unresolved. The CDR3 extends over 14 amino acids. Trimming pared 0 bases from V and 0 bases from J, leaving 8 bases between. Germline assignment: CDR1 DFQATT and CDR2 SNEGSKA (reference sequence). CDR3 region: CSARERQSNYGYTF. In DNA form, the CDR3 reads TGCAGTGCTAGAGAAAGGCAGTCTAACTATGGCTACACCTTC.

This clonotype was recorded once. The rearrangement links TRBV2 to TRBJ1-6, with D perhaps matching TRBD1 (5 bases). The CDR3 has 16 residues. In germline, CDR1 is SNHLY, CDR2 FYNNEI. V lost 5 bases and J lost 9, with 20 bases in between. The CDR3 region is CASSYGWGMGSSPLHF. Here the CDR3 DNA reads TGTGCCAGCAGTTACGGATGGGGGATGGGAAGTTCACCCCTCCACTTT.

The V call is TRBV10-3, the J call TRBJ1-1; maybe TRBD1 (6 bases). V lost 4 bases and J lost 3, with 15 bases in between. CDR1 is ENHRY, CDR2 SYGVKD, per germline. The CDR3 sequence is 15 residues long. CDR3 residues: CAISADSYGYTEAFF. In DNA, the CDR3 is TGTGCCATCAGTGCGGACAGCTATGGCTACACTGAAGCTTTCTTT.

Details on this clonotype: A much larger clonotype is one base distant, so this may be a read error. This chain links TRBV7-6 with TRBJ1-4; D perhaps matches TRBD1 (5 bases). CDR3 length: 15 residues. V was cut by 2 bases and J by 10 bases, with 17 bases left in between. Germline V CDR1 and CDR2: SGHVS, FNYEAQ. CDR3 amino acids: CASSLSGGGIGKLFF. In DNA, the CDR3 is TGTGCCAGCAGCTTATCGGGCGGGGGTATTGGAAAACTGTTTTTT. The full variable domain, rest sourced from reference TRBV7-6 and TRBJ1-4, is GAGVSQSPRYKVTKRGQDVALRCDPISGHVSLYWYRQALGQGPEFLTYFNYEAQQDKSGLPNDRFSAERPEGSISTLTIQRTEQRDSAMYRCASSLSGGGIGKLFFGSGTQLSVL.

Concerning this clonotype: This may arise from a read error, as a much more abundant clone is one base away. V usage is TRBV19 and J usage is TRBJ1-3; no definite D call. This CDR3 spans 14 amino acids. Germline assignment: CDR1 LNHDA and CDR2 SQIVND (reference sequence). The CDR3: CASRSHGSGSTIYF. In DNA form, the CDR3 reads TGTGCCAGTAGGTCCCACGGCTCTGGAAGCACCATATATTTT.

This clonotype was counted ten times or more. The chain recombines TRBV10-2 with TRBJ1-2; 11 bases map to TRBD1. Germline trimming cut 7 bases from V and 8 bases from J; bases unmatched to any gene: 6. CDR3 length equals 13 residues. CDR1 WSHSY and CDR2 SAAADI come from the germline V gene. The DNA for the CDR3 is TGCGCCAGCAACTGGGACAGGGGGAGAGGCTACACCTTC. It specifies CASNWDRGRGYTF.

On this clonotype: The conserved closing phenylalanine or tryptophan is absent in this CDR3, likely reflecting a read error. The DNA is omitted, as the CDR3 cannot be located on it reliably, and the CDR3 follows TCRdb's listing. The rearrangement joins TRBV10-3 to TRBJ1-6. A total of 10 residues make up the CDR3, ends included. Looked up from germline, CDR1 is ENHRY and CDR2 is SYGVKD. Here the CDR3 reads CAISESGGNS.

The genes are TRBV29-1 and TRBJ1-1, with no clear D. This CDR3 spans 12 amino acids. V was clipped by 4 bases and J by 1 base, with 7 bases between them. CDR1 is SQVTM and CDR2 is ANQGSEA in the germline V gene. CDR3 in DNA: TGCAGCGTTGTTCAGACGAACACTGAAGCTTTCTTT. Residues: CSVVQTNTEAFF. Using reference TRBV29-1 and TRBJ1-1 for the parts outside the CDR3, the full variable domain is SAVISQKPSRDICQRGTSLTIQCQVDSQVTMMFWYRQQPGQSLTLIATANQGSEATYESGFVIDKFPISRPNLTFSTLTVSNMSPEDSSIYLCSVVQTNTEAFFGQGTRLTVV.

On this clonotype: A read error may produce the germline difference seen at one junction end. The J gene is TRBJ2-7, the V gene TRBV2, with 10 bases that match TRBD1. Germline V lookup: CDR1 SNHLY, CDR2 FYNNEI. The CDR3 is made up of 14 amino acids. The CDR3 spells CATSDATGTGAFPF. The CDR3 nucleotides read TGTGCCACCAGTGATGCCACCGGGACAGGGGCGTTCCCTTTC.

In its sample, this clonotype was seen once. This chain joins TRBV5-1 and TRBJ1-1; possibly TRBD1 for D (5 bases). V lost 1 base and J 1 base, leaving 11 bases between the germline ends. This CDR3 spans 15 amino acids. The germline V gene has CDR1 SGHRS and CDR2 YFSETQ. In DNA form, the CDR3 reads TGCGCCAGCAGCTTGATGGGGGGGTCGAACACTGAAGCTTTCTTT. Amino acids: CASSLMGGSNTEAFF.

The rearrangement links TRBV29-1 to TRBJ2-1; 10 nucleotides align to TRBD2. This CDR3 has 14 residues. CDR1 and CDR2 (germline): SQVTM, ANQGSEA. Germline trimming cut 1 base from V and 10 bases from J; bases unmatched to any gene: 7. The CDR3 DNA follows: TGCAGCGTTGAAGGTAGCGGGAGGACAGAAGAGCAGTTCTTC. It codes for CSVEGSGRTEEQFF.

CDR3 nucleotide sequence: TGTGCCAGCAGCACCGGGGGGCAGAATTCACCCCTCCACTTT. Its protein is CASSTGGQNSPLHF. The chain links TRBV7-3 to TRBJ1-6; possibly TRBD1 for D (6 bases). The V gene lost 5 bases and the J gene lost 7 bases, with 12 bases spanning the gap. The V gene's germline CDR1 is SGHTA and CDR2 FQGTGA. The CDR3 has 14 residues.

At least ten counts were recorded for this clonotype. This chain links TRBV10-3 with TRBJ1-1; TRBD1 matches 9 bases. This CDR3 spans 13 amino acids. V trimming: 10 bases; J trimming: 3 bases; junction bases outside the gene matches: 6. The V gene's germline CDR1 is ENHRY and CDR2 SYGVKD. CDR3 DNA sequence: TGTGCCAGCCAGGACAGGGGAGACACTGAAGCTTTCTTT. Translated: CASQDRGDTEAFF.

The chain is built from TRBV10-3 and TRBJ2-2; TRBD1 is a possible D gene (5 bases). The CDR3 runs to 13 residues. Germline CDR1 is ENHRY and CDR2 is SYGVKD. V gave up 7 bases and J gave up 6 bases, with 12 bases separating them. The CDR3 spells CAIMGRRAGELFF. DNA of the CDR3: TGTGCCATCATGGGGCGTAGGGCCGGGGAGCTGTTTTTT.

In this sample, this clonotype turned up once. The chain recombines TRBV7-9 with TRBJ2-5; possible D gene TRBD2, 5 bases. The V end was cut by 5 bases, the J end by 3 bases, with 16 bases between. Germline assignment: CDR1 SEHNR and CDR2 FQNEAQ (reference sequence). The CDR3 has 15 amino acids. The CDR3 DNA is TGTGCCAGCAGCCCCATCATGAACGGGGAAGAGACCCAGTACTTC. Its translation is CASSPIMNGEETQYF.

This chain uses TRBV29-1 with TRBJ1-1; TRBD1 is a possible D gene (5 bases). From germline, CDR1 is SQVTM and CDR2 ANQGSEA. This CDR3 region has 12 residues. V lost 4 bases, J lost 7 bases, and 13 bases lay in between. The DNA of the CDR3 is TGCAGCGTTGTTGCAGGGAACGGTGAAGCTTTCTTT. It yields the protein CSVVAGNGEAFF.

The DNA for the CDR3 is TGTGCCAGCACCAAAATTCCTCTCGACAGGGGAGAATACGAGCAGTACTTC. This encodes CASTKIPLDRGEYEQYF. The chain employs TRBV7-2 and TRBJ2-7; TRBD1 agrees at 8 bases. The CDR3 has 17 amino acids. Germline V gives CDR1 SGHTA, CDR2 FQGNSA. Trimming cost V 7 bases and J 4 bases; bases outside gene matches: 18.